The source of this T cell receptor beta chain is a study of T-cell reconstitution after alpha-beta-depleted transplantation in children. This clonotype was found many times. Its cognate antigen is unknown. Findings and caveats of the study: Where some patients showed high TCRbeta diversity at day 60, it came from recipient T cells and thymic progenitors that had survived. Expanded clones from the graft, numbering several hundred, reportedly supplied alpha-beta T cells about two months after transplant.

Construction of the TCRbeta library involved unique molecular identifiers. TCRdb re-called the PCR reads with MiXCR, one entry per CDR3 protein. The table lists a few hundred thousand distinct CDR3 sequences, approximately 12% of them singletons. V was cut by 5 bases and J by 0 bases, with 10 bases left in between. This CDR3 has 14 amino acids. Germline CDR1 is ENHRY and CDR2 is SYGVKD. This chain uses TRBV10-3 with TRBJ1-1, with a tentative D call TRBD1 (5 bases). Sequences were derived from PBMCs, mostly from graft donor cells, sampled 360 days after TCRalphabeta/CD19-depleted stem cell transplant. The TCR originated in a male patient younger than 18 who had a stem cell transplant for acute myeloid leukemia, so the T cells may come from the graft donor. CDR3 bases: TGTGCCATCAGTTTGGGGACCTTGAACACTGAAGCTTTCTTT. Its protein is CAISLGTLNTEAFF.